This T cell receptor (beta chain) was captured in a study of somatic mutations in cytotoxic T cells in rheumatoid arthritis. Overall study findings and caveats: Among rheumatoid arthritis patients, TRBV07 appeared slightly underrepresented, and this finding was left without any adjustment for multiple comparisons.

Sequencing used immunoSEQ multiplex PCR; TCRdb keeps in-frame clones, though not all of them. The sample contains roughly 20,000 clones, roughly nine tenths of which appear only once. The CDR3 spans 12 residues. Trimming pared 5 bases from V and 4 bases from J, leaving 6 bases between. Germline V gene data show CDR1 as PRHDT and CDR2 as FYEKMQ (reference sequence). As concerns this clone: Its antigen is not known.

Sample: CD8+ T cells sorted from blood. This sequence joins TRBV13 and TRBJ1-5; possible D gene TRBD1, 5 bases. The receptor was derived from a man aged 35-49 years in good health. In DNA form, the CDR3 reads TGTGCCAGCAGCCGGGGGAATCAGCCCCAGCATTTT. This translates into CASSRGNQPQHF.